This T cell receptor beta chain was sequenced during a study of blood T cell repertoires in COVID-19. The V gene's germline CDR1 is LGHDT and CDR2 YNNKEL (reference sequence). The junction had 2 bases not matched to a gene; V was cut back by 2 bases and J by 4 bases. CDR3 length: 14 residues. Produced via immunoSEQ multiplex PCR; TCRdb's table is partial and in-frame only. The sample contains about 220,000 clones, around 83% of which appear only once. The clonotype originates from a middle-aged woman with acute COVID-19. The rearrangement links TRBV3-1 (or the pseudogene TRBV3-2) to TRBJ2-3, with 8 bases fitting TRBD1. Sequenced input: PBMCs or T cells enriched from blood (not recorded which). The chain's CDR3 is CASSQLQGADTQYF. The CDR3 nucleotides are TGTGCCAGCAGCCAACTACAGGGGGCAGATACGCAGTATTTT.